This T cell receptor beta chain was retrieved from a study of T cell responses to AZD1222 COVID-19 vaccine. TCRdb's copy holds only in-frame clones and misses some; the assay was immunoSEQ multiplex PCR. The sample holds about 150,000 clones, roughly 90% seen once. Study conclusions and caveats: Researchers report vaccine-associated CD4 TCRs spanning spike, with dominance at 160-218 and 743-854. None of the repertoires were sampled until the peak T cell response had passed.

As regards this clone: Its antigen is not identified.

The V end was cut by 5 bases, the J end by 6 bases, with 10 bases between. Germline V lookup: CDR1 WNHNN, CDR2 SYGVQD (reference sequence). This CDR3 region has 13 residues. The sequence derives from an adult who received the AZD1222 COVID-19 vaccine. The source was peripheral blood, collected 28 days after the second AZD1222 dose. The V and J genes are TRBV10-1 and TRBJ1-4; tentatively, D is TRBD1 (5 bases). In DNA form, the CDR3 reads TGCGCCAGCAGTAAGGGACGATATGAAAAACTGTTTTTT. It yields the protein CASSKGRYEKLFF.